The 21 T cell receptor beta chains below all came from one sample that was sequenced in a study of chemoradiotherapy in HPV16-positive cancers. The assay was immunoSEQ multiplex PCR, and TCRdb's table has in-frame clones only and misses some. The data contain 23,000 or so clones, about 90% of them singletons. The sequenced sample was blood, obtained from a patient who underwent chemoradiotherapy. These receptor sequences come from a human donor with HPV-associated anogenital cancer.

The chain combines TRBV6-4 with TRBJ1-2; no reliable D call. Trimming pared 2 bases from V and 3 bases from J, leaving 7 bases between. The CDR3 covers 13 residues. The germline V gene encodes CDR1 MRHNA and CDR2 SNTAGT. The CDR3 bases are TGTGCCAGCAGTGACGGGAGTTACTATGGCTACACCTTC. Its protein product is CASSDGSYYGYTF.

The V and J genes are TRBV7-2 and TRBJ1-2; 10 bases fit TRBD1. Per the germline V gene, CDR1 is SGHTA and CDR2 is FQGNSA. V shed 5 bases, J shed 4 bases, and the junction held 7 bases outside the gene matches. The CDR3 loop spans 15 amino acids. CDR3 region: CASSPTRTGGYGYTF. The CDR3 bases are TGTGCCAGCAGCCCAACTCGGACAGGGGGCTATGGCTACACCTTC. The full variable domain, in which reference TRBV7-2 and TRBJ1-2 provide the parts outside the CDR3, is GAGVSQSPSNKVTEKGKDVELRCDPISGHTALYWYRQSLGQGLEFLIYFQGNSAPDKSGLPSDRFSAERTGGSVSTLTIQRTQQEDSAVYLCASSPTRTGGYGYTFGSGTRLTVV.

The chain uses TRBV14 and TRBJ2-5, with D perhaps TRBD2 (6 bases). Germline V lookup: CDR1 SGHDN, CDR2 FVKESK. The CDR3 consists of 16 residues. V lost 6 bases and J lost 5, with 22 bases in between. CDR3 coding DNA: TGTGCCAGCAGTCATTTTTTGGCCCCCCGGGAGGAGACCCAGTACTTC. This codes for CASSHFLAPREETQYF. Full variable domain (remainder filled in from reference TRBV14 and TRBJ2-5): EAGVTQFPSHSVIEKGQTVTLRCDPISGHDNLYWYRRVMGKEIKFLLHFVKESKQDESGMPNNRFLAERTGGTYSTLKVQPAELEDSGVYFCASSHFLAPREETQYFGPGTRLLVL.

Written as DNA, the CDR3 is TGTGCCAGCTCACCTGGGACTAGCGGGAGTACCGGGGAGCTGTTTTTT. Protein: CASSPGTSGSTGELFF. V is TRBV18 and J is TRBJ2-2; 14 bases line up with TRBD2. The CDR3 spans 16 residues. The germline V gene encodes CDR1 KGHSH and CDR2 LQKENI. J was trimmed by 5 bases and V by 3 bases; bases with no gene match: 2.

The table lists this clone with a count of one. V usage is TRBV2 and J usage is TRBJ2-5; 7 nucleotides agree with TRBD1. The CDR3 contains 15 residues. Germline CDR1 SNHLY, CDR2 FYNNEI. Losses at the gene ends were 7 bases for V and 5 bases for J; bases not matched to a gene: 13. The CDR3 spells CASTSQGGTSETQYF. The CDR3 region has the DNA TGTGCCAGCACCTCTCAAGGGGGCACCTCGGAGACCCAGTACTTC.

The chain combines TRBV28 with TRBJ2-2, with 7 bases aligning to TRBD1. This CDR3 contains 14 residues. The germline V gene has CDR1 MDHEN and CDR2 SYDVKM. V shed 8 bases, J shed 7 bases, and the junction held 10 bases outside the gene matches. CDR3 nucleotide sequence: TGTGCCAGCCAAAGGACAGGAAGGGTCGGGGAGCTGTTTTTT. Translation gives CASQRTGRVGELFF.

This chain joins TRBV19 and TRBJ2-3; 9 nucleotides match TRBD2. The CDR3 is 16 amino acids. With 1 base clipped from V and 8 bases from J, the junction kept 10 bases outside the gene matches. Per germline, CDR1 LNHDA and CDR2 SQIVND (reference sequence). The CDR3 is CASSIVAGGSPATQYF. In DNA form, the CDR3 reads TGTGCCAGTAGTATAGTTGCGGGAGGGTCCCCGGCTACGCAGTATTTT.

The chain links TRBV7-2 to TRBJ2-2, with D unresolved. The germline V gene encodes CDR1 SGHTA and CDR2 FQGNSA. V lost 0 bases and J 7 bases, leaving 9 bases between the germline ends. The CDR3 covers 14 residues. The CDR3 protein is CASSLAHAVGELFF. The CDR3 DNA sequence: TGTGCCAGCAGCTTAGCCCACGCGGTCGGGGAGCTGTTTTTT. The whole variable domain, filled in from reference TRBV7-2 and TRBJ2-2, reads GAGVSQSPSNKVTEKGKDVELRCDPISGHTALYWYRQSLGQGLEFLIYFQGNSAPDKSGLPSDRFSAERTGGSVSTLTIQRTQQEDSAVYLCASSLAHAVGELFFGEGSRLTVL.

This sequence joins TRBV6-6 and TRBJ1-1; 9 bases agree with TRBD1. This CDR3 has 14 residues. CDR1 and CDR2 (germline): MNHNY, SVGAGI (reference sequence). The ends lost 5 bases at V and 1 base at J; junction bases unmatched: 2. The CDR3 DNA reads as TGTGCCAGCAGTGGACAGGGGAGGAACACTGAAGCTTTCTTT. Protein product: CASSGQGRNTEAFF.

CDR3 sequence reads: CASSLVAQSYGYTF. In DNA form, the CDR3 reads TGTGCCAGCAGCTTAGTCGCACAGTCCTATGGCTACACCTTC. The chain couples TRBV7-2 to TRBJ1-2, with D hard to call. The germline V gene has CDR1 SGHTA and CDR2 FQGNSA. Deletions cut 1 base from V and 4 bases from J, with 10 bases between. The CDR3 loop spans 14 amino acids. Looking up the rest from reference TRBV7-2 and TRBJ1-2 gives the full variable domain: GAGVSQSPSNKVTEKGKDVELRCDPISGHTALYWYRQSLGQGLEFLIYFQGNSAPDKSGLPSDRFSAERTGGSVSTLTIQRTQQEDSAVYLCASSLVAQSYGYTFGSGTRLTVV.

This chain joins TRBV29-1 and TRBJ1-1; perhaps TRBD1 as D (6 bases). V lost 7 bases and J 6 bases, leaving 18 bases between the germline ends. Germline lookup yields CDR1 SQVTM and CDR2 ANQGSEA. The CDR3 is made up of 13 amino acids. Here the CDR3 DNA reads TGCAGCGCTGATAAAACAGGGTTCTCTGAAGCTTTCTTT. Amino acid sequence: CSADKTGFSEAFF.

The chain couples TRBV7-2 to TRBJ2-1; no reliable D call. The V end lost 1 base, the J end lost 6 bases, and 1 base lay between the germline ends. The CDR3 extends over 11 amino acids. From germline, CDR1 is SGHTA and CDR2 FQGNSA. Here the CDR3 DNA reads TGTGCCAGCAGCTTAGGCAATGAGCAGTTCTTC. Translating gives CASSLGNEQFF.

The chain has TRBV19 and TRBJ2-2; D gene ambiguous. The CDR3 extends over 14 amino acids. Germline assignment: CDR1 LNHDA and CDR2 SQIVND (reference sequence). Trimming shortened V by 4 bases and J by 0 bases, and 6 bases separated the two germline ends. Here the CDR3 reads CASSKVPNTGELFF. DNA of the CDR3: TGTGCCAGTAGTAAGGTGCCGAACACCGGGGAGCTGTTTTTT.

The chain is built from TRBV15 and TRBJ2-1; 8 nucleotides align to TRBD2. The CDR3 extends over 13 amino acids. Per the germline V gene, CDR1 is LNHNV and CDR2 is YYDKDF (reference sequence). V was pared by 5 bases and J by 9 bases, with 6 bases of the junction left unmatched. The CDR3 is CATSEREWIEQFF. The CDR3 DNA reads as TGTGCCACCAGCGAGCGGGAGTGGATTGAGCAGTTCTTC. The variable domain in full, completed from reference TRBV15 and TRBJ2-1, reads DAMVIQNPRYQVTQFGKPVTLSCSQTLNHNVMYWYQQKSSQAPKLLFHYYDKDFNNEADTPDNFQSRRPNTSFCFLDIRSPGLGDTAMYLCATSEREWIEQFFGPGTRLTVL.

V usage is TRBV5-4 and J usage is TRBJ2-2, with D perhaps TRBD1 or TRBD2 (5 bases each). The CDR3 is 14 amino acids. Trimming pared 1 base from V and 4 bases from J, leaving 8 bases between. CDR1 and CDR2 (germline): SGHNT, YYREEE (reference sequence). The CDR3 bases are TGTGCCAGCAGCTTGATGGGGACCACCGGGGAGCTGTTTTTT. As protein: CASSLMGTTGELFF.

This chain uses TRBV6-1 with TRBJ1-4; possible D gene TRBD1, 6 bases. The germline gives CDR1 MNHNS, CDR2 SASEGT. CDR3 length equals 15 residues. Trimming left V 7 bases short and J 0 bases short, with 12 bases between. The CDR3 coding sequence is TGTGCCAGCAACCCCGGGACAACAACTAATGAAAAACTGTTTTTT. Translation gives CASNPGTTTNEKLFF.

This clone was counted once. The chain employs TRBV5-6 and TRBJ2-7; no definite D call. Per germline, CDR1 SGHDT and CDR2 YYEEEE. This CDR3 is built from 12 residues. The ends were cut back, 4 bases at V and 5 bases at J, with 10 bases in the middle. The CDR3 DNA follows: TGTGCCAGCAGCATCACCCGTAACGAGCAGTACTTC. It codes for CASSITRNEQYF.

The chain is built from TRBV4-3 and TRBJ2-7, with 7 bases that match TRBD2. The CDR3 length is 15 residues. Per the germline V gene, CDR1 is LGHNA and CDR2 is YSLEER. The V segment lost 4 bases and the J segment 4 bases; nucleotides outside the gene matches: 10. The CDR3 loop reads CASSLSERGRYEQYF. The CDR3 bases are TGCGCCAGCAGCCTGTCGGAGCGGGGTCGATACGAGCAGTACTTC.

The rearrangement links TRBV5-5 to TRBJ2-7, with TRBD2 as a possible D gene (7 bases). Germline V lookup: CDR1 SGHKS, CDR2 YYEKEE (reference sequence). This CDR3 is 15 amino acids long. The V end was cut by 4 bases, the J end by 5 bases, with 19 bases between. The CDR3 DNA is TGTGCCAGCAGCCTCCTTAGGGGGGGCGAGGACGAGCAGTACTTC. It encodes CASSLLRGGEDEQYF.

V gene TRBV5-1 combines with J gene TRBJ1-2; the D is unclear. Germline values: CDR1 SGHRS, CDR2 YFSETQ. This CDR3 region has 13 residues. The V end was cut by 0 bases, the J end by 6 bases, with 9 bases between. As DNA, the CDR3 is TGCGCCAGCAGCTTGGGAGGGAATAATGGCTACACCTTC. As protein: CASSLGGNNGYTF.

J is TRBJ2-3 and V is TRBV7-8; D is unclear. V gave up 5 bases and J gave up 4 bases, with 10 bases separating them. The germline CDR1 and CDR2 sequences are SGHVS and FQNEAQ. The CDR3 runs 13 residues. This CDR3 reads CASSPERADTQYF. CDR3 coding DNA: TGTGCCAGCAGCCCCGAACGGGCAGATACGCAGTATTTT.